This T cell receptor (beta chain) is from a study of blood T cells in healthy people across ages. CDR1 and CDR2 from the germline V gene are MDHEN and SYDVKM. Trimming shortened V by 5 bases and J by 4 bases, and 14 bases separated the two germline ends. This CDR3 has 14 residues. Every sample yielded at least 7 million isolated PBMCs. Primed by a sample-barcoded 5' primer and a J-beta primer mix, a second PCR proceeded for 7 to 11 cycles. TCRdb redid the calling of the 5' RACE reads with MiXCR, one entry per CDR3 protein. The sample has around 1,800,000 distinct CDR3 sequences, about two fifths seen once.

This rearrangement joins TRBV28 to TRBJ2-5; D perhaps matches TRBD1 (5 bases). This TCR was recovered from a human donor in good health. Input material: blood. CDR3 residues: CASSLSWGRETQYF. In DNA, the CDR3 is TGTGCCAGCAGTCTCAGTTGGGGCCGAGAGACCCAGTACTTC.